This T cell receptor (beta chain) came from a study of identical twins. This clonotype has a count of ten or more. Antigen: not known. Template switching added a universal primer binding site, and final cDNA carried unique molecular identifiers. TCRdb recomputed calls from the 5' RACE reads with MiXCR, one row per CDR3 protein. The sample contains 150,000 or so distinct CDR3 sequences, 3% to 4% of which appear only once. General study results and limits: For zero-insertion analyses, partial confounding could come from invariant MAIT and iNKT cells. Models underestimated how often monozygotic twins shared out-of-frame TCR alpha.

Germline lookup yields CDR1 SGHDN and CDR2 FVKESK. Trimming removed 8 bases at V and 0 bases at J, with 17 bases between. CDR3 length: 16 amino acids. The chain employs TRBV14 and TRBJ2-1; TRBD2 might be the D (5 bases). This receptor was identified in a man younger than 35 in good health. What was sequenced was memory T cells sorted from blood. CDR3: CASRGDAYSSYNEQFF. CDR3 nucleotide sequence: TGTGCCAGCCGGGGAGACGCGTACAGCTCCTACAATGAGCAGTTCTTC.